This TCR beta chain came from a study of post-analysis software for immune sequencing data. Study results and limitations: When patients were compared with controls, about five TRBV segments were more frequent, TRBV5-6, TRBV5-1 and TRBV20-1 among them.

The V end was cut by 5 bases, the J end by 2 bases, with 14 bases between. The germline gives CDR1 SGHRS, CDR2 YFSETQ. CDR3 length: 16 amino acids. Presence of unique molecular identifiers characterized the TCR beta cDNA libraries. TCRdb redid the calling of the PCR reads with MiXCR, one entry per CDR3 protein. The repertoire holds hundreds of thousands of distinct CDR3 sequences, roughly 27% seen once, with around 0.6% in the top ten. With regard to this clonotype: Its specificity is unknown.

This TCR came from a girl between 5 and 17 years old with multiple sclerosis. The specimen was blood. This rearrangement joins TRBV5-1 to TRBJ2-6; possible D gene TRBD2, 5 bases. In DNA, the CDR3 is TGCGCCAGCAGTCTAGAGGGCGCGGCTGGGGCCAACGTCCTGACTTTC. Protein product: CASSLEGAAGANVLTF.